The 16 T cell receptor beta chains reported below all come from one sample, sequenced in a study of T-cell memory formation after mild COVID-19. TCRdb used MiXCR to reprocess the 5' RACE reads, holding one entry per CDR3 protein. Of 100,000 to 130,000 distinct CDR3 sequences listed, 13% to 15% are singletons. Input material: PBMCs or a T cell subset sorted from them (not recorded which). The source of these receptors is a man between 18 and 35 years old who had mild COVID-19 (a few samples of this study predate the infection). Cell type and time point are not known.

The chain links TRBV3-1 to TRBJ1-5; D unresolved. The length of the CDR3 is 14 residues. CDR1 and CDR2 from the germline V gene are LGHDT and YNNKEL (reference sequence). V lost 4 bases to trimming and J lost 3 bases, with 10 bases between them. The CDR3 spells CASSPPGTNQPQHF. The CDR3 nucleotides read TGTGCCAGCAGCCCACCGGGTACCAATCAGCCCCAGCATTTT.

This clonotype came up a few times. The chain couples TRBV29-1 to TRBJ2-7; possibly TRBD1 for D (5 bases). V lost 5 bases, J lost 7 bases, and 12 bases lay in between. Germline CDR1 reads SQVTM; CDR2 reads ANQGSEA. The CDR3 loop spans 11 amino acids. The chain's CDR3 is CSVSRGGEQYV. The CDR3 bases are TGCAGCGTTTCAAGGGGTGGGGAGCAGTACGTC.

This sequence joins TRBV4-1 and TRBJ1-1, with D possibly matching TRBD1 (6 bases). Germline lookup yields CDR1 MGHRA and CDR2 YSYEKL. CDR3 length equals 16 residues. V lost 0 bases and J 5 bases, leaving 16 bases between the germline ends. The CDR3 DNA follows: TGCGCCAGCAGCCAAGACTGGACAGTCACTGGGACTGAAGCTTTCTTT. Encoded protein: CASSQDWTVTGTEAFF.

This clonotype was found many times. The rearrangement joins TRBV7-9 to TRBJ1-5; 9 bases are shared with TRBD1. The junction had 6 bases not matched to a gene; V was cut back by 6 bases and J by 6 bases. The CDR3 is 14 residues long. Germline CDR1 and CDR2: SEHNR and FQNEAQ (reference sequence). Here the CDR3 DNA reads TGTGCCAGCAGTTCGACAGGGGGGGGTCAGCCCCAGCATTTT. As protein: CASSSTGGGQPQHF.

This clonotype was seen only a few times. The chain is built from TRBV6-5 and TRBJ2-5, with 9 nucleotides matching TRBD1. The CDR3 runs 17 residues. Per the germline V gene, CDR1 is MNHEY and CDR2 is SVGAGI. J gave up 3 bases and V 6 bases, and 14 bases lay outside the gene matches. CDR3 protein: CASSKLSGTGTKETQYF. CDR3 DNA sequence: TGTGCCAGCAGCAAGTTGTCCGGGACAGGGACCAAAGAGACCCAGTACTTC.

This clonotype was recorded a few times. CDR3 nucleotide sequence: TGCGCCAGCAGCCAACTCGAGGACGCTGAAGCTTTCTTT. Protein sequence: CASSQLEDAEAFF. This sequence joins TRBV4-3 and TRBJ1-1; D call uncertain. In germline, CDR1 is LGHNA, CDR2 YSLEER. Trimming stripped 2 bases from V and 6 bases from J, with 10 bases between. This CDR3 has 13 residues.

This clonotype was counted many times. The chain couples TRBV12-3 or TRBV12-4 to TRBJ2-1, with 7 bases lining up with TRBD2. CDR3 length: 11 amino acids. The CDR3 bases are TGTGCAGTCGGGGGGTCCGATGAGCAGTTCTTC. As protein: CAVGGSDEQFF.

This clonotype has more than one count but fewer than ten. V is TRBV9 and J is TRBJ1-2; D remains unclear. V was cut by 4 bases and J by 2 bases, with 18 bases left in between. CDR1 is SGDLS, CDR2 YYNGEE, per germline. The CDR3 runs 16 residues. CDR3 in amino acids: CASSSSMVDPNYGYTF. The CDR3 DNA is TGTGCCAGCAGCTCATCCATGGTGGATCCGAACTATGGCTACACCTTC.

This CDR3 reads CASRHGAYGYTF. The DNA of the CDR3 is TGTGCCAGCAGACACGGGGCTTATGGCTACACCTTC. V usage is TRBV6-2 or TRBV6-3 and J usage is TRBJ1-2; the D gene is possibly TRBD1 (5 bases). CDR1 MNHEY and CDR2 SVGEGT come from the germline V gene. This CDR3 has 12 residues. V lost 6 bases, J lost 5 bases, and 10 bases lay in between.

V is TRBV6-2 or TRBV6-3 and J is TRBJ2-5; D possibly matches TRBD1 or TRBD2 (6 bases each). The CDR3 length is 15 residues. In germline, CDR1 is MNHEY, CDR2 SVGEGT. Trimming shortened V by 0 bases and J by 5 bases, and 13 bases separated the two germline ends. CDR3: CASSYSGGSAETQYF. The DNA for the CDR3 is TGTGCCAGCAGTTACTCAGGGGGGTCGGCGGAGACCCAGTACTTC.

The sample holds many counts of this clonotype. The chain couples TRBV4-1 to TRBJ2-1; D remains ambiguous. With 4 bases removed from V and 7 bases from J, the gap between germline ends came to 20 bases. The CDR3 has 16 amino acids. Looked up from germline, CDR1 is MGHRA and CDR2 is YSYEKL. For the CDR3, the DNA is TGCGCCAGCAGCCCCCGTCTCCCGAAGGGCTGGAATGAGCAGTTCTTC. It is translated as CASSPRLPKGWNEQFF.

This clonotype has only a few counts. The CDR3 protein is CSVVTQGWNTGELFF. In DNA, the CDR3 is TGCAGCGTAGTCACACAGGGTTGGAACACCGGGGAGCTGTTTTTT. The rearrangement links TRBV29-1 to TRBJ2-2; D is perhaps TRBD1 (6 bases). Germline values: CDR1 SQVTM, CDR2 ANQGSEA. CDR3 length: 15 residues. V was trimmed by 6 bases and J by 1 base, leaving 15 bases between them.

This clonotype was counted between two and nine times. V gene TRBV12-3 or TRBV12-4 combines with J gene TRBJ2-7, with D possibly being TRBD1 (5 bases). CDR3 length: 15 residues. V dropped 5 bases and J dropped 3 bases, with 17 bases sitting between them. The CDR3 here is CASSPLDRYSYEQYF. Here the CDR3 DNA reads TGTGCCAGCAGTCCCCTCGACAGATACAGCTACGAGCAGTACTTC.

This rearrangement joins TRBV28 to TRBJ2-7, with TRBD1 identical over 8 bases. CDR3 size: 15 residues. Unmatched junction bases numbered 6, after V lost 5 bases and J lost 0 bases. Germline lookup yields CDR1 MDHEN and CDR2 SYDVKM. The CDR3 loop reads CASSPPTGDSYEQYV. DNA of the CDR3: TGTGCCAGCAGTCCGCCGACAGGGGACTCCTACGAGCAGTACGTC.

The chain recombines TRBV19 with TRBJ2-3; D remains unclear. V was trimmed by 1 base and J by 2 bases, leaving 4 bases between them. The CDR3 is 13 amino acids. Germline CDR1 is LNHDA and CDR2 is SQIVND (reference sequence). DNA for the CDR3: TGTGCCAGTAGTATAGGCTCCACAGATACGCAGTATTTT. Amino acid sequence: CASSIGSTDTQYF.

This sequence joins TRBV7-9 and TRBJ2-7; no reliable D call. The V end was cut by 5 bases, the J end by 2 bases, with 19 bases between. Germline V gene sequence: CDR1 SEHNR, CDR2 FQNEAQ (reference sequence). This CDR3 comprises 16 residues. The CDR3 loop is CASSRSATLPTYEQYF. DNA of the CDR3: TGTGCCAGCAGCCGCAGTGCCACCCTGCCTACCTACGAGCAGTACTTC.